Following are 15 T cell receptor beta chains from one sample sequenced in a study of radiotherapy plus CTLA-4 blockade in lung cancer. Sequencing was performed with immunoSEQ multiplex PCR; in TCRdb, only in-frame clones are kept and a portion is missing. In the table there are about 43,000 clones, about 70% of which are singletons. The starting material was peripheral blood, obtained from a patient treated with radiotherapy plus ipilimumab. Source of these receptors: a human donor with non-small cell lung cancer who had a partial response to radiotherapy plus ipilimumab.

This chain joins TRBV9 and TRBJ2-1; D gene unclear. The germline gives CDR1 SGDLS, CDR2 YYNGEE. The germline V and J ends were trimmed by 0 bases and 6 bases, with 10 bases remaining between them. This CDR3 has 14 amino acids. In DNA, the CDR3 is TGTGCCAGCAGCGTAGCTACCACTCCCAATGAGCAGTTCTTC. As protein: CASSVATTPNEQFF.

In this sample, this clone turned up a few times. The V and J genes are TRBV19 and TRBJ1-1; 8 bases match TRBD1. Germline CDR1 and CDR2: LNHDA and SQIVND (reference sequence). The CDR3 consists of 14 residues. The J segment lost 4 bases and the V segment lost 4 bases, leaving 5 bases of the junction unmatched. CDR3 sequence: CASSTRDRGTEAFF. CDR3 DNA: TGTGCCAGTAGTACGCGCGACAGGGGCACTGAAGCTTTCTTT.

This clone was seen more than once but under ten times. V is TRBV19 and J is TRBJ1-3; TRBD1 matches at 7 bases. V was clipped by 4 bases and J by 2 bases; unmatched bases: 5. This CDR3 is built from 15 residues. From germline, CDR1 is LNHDA and CDR2 SQIVND (reference sequence). Here the CDR3 reads CASSTTGTAGNTIYF. DNA of the CDR3: TGTGCCAGTAGTACCACCGGGACAGCTGGAAACACCATATATTTT.

The chain uses TRBV2 and TRBJ2-5; D is undetermined. Germline values: CDR1 SNHLY, CDR2 FYNNEI. V lost 10 bases, J lost 4 bases, and 22 bases lay in between. This CDR3 comprises 15 residues. In nucleotides, the CDR3 is TGTGCCACCTTCCGAGAGAGTTTTTCGAGAGAGACCCAGTACTTC. Translated: CATFRESFSRETQYF.

A few counts support this clone. This chain links TRBV7-6 with TRBJ2-3; 8 positions match TRBD2. Per the germline V gene, CDR1 is SGHVS and CDR2 is FNYEAQ. CDR3 size: 16 residues. V lost 2 bases and J lost 2; bases outside the gene matches: 6. The CDR3 loop reads CASSLSAGGSTDTQYF. In nucleotides, the CDR3 is TGTGCCAGCAGCTTATCTGCGGGGGGATCCACAGATACGCAGTATTTT.

This clone turned up a few times. The rearrangement uses TRBV6-1 and TRBJ2-2, with D possibly TRBD1 on 6 matching bases. CDR1 and CDR2 (germline): MNHNS, SASEGT. The V gene lost 4 bases and the J gene lost 0 bases, with 12 bases spanning the gap. This CDR3 is 16 amino acids long. This CDR3 is CASSAGTIPNTGELFF. DNA for the CDR3: TGTGCCAGCAGTGCAGGGACAATTCCGAACACCGGGGAGCTGTTTTTT.

This clone came up a few times. This chain connects TRBV7-3 to TRBJ2-7, with D tentatively TRBD2 (6 bases). Germline CDR1 SGHTA, CDR2 FQGTGA. Trimming stripped 5 bases from V and 0 bases from J, with 11 bases between. The length of the CDR3 is 14 residues. The CDR3 protein is CASSQSGSSYEQYF. The CDR3 DNA reads as TGTGCCAGCAGCCAATCCGGGAGCTCCTACGAGCAGTACTTC.

This clone appeared a single time. The chain joins TRBV7-9 to TRBJ2-1; no clear D gene. CDR1 is SEHNR and CDR2 is FQNEAQ in the germline V gene (reference sequence). Trimming pared 5 bases from V and 0 bases from J, leaving 8 bases between. CDR3 size: 14 residues. CDR3 DNA: TGTGCCAGCAGCCAAGTGAGCTCCTACAATGAGCAGTTCTTC. Translation: CASSQVSSYNEQFF.

The chain combines TRBV7-2 with TRBJ2-3; D is unclear. This CDR3 is 12 amino acids long. Between the trimmed V and J ends, which lost 7 bases and 3 bases, there was a span of 8 bases. Germline values: CDR1 SGHTA, CDR2 FQGNSA. The CDR3 reads CASTPSTDTQYF. CDR3 bases: TGTGCCAGCACTCCGTCGACAGATACGCAGTATTTT. Looking up the rest from reference TRBV7-2 and TRBJ2-3 gives the full variable domain: GAGVSQSPSNKVTEKGKDVELRCDPISGHTALYWYRQSLGQGLEFLIYFQGNSAPDKSGLPSDRFSAERTGGSVSTLTIQRTQQEDSAVYLCASTPSTDTQYFGPGTRLTVL.

This chain joins TRBV5-4 and TRBJ1-3; 7 positions match TRBD1. Germline V gives CDR1 SGHNT, CDR2 YYREEE (reference sequence). This CDR3 has 16 amino acids. V shed 4 bases and J 2 bases; nucleotides not matched to a gene: 9. The CDR3 here is CASSERQGSTGNTIYF. In nucleotides, the CDR3 is TGTGCCAGCAGCGAACGACAGGGTTCGACTGGAAACACCATATATTTT.

V gene TRBV6-6 combines with J gene TRBJ2-7; 9 bases are a match to TRBD1. The CDR3 covers 14 residues. CDR1 MNHNY and CDR2 SVGAGI come from the germline V gene (reference sequence). V lost 3 bases, J lost 6 bases, and 6 bases stayed unmatched. The CDR3 DNA follows: TGTGCCAGCAGTTATAGGACAGGGGTTGTCGAGCAGTACTTC. This sequence encodes CASSYRTGVVEQYF.

Details on this clone: The same CDR3 arises from other DNA sequences in this sample as well. This rearrangement joins TRBV10-3 to TRBJ2-3; 12 nucleotides align to TRBD2. V gave up 5 bases and J gave up 2 bases; unmatched junction bases: 2. Per the germline V gene, CDR1 is ENHRY and CDR2 is SYGVKD. The CDR3 has 15 residues. DNA for the CDR3: TGTGCCATCAGTCTAGCGGGAGGGCCCACAGATACGCAGTATTTT. Translated, it gives CAISLAGGPTDTQYF.

The chain employs TRBV6-1 and TRBJ2-5; TRBD2 agrees at 9 bases. CDR1 is MNHNS and CDR2 is SASEGT in the germline V gene. Trimming took 8 bases from V and 3 from J; bases not matched to a gene: 4. This CDR3 spans 13 amino acids. Here the CDR3 DNA reads TGTGCCAGCGGGTTAGCGGGAGAAGAGACCCAGTACTTC. This sequence encodes CASGLAGEETQYF.

The DNA for the CDR3 is TGTGCCAGCAGCCCGGGACGGGAGGTGGGTGGGCAGTTCTTC. Protein sequence: CASSPGREVGGQFF. This sequence joins TRBV7-2 and TRBJ2-1, with 7 bases that match TRBD2. The CDR3 runs 14 residues. Germline V gives CDR1 SGHTA, CDR2 FQGNSA. V trimming: 5 bases; J trimming: 12 bases; junction bases outside the gene matches: 13.

The chain employs TRBV11-2 and TRBJ1-1, with D possibly TRBD1 on 5 matching bases. The CDR3 covers 13 residues. V dropped 3 bases and J dropped 1 base, with 6 bases sitting between them. The germline gives CDR1 SGHAT, CDR2 FQNNGV. The chain's CDR3 is CASSFTGNTEAFF. The CDR3 DNA reads TGTGCCAGCAGCTTTACAGGGAACACTGAAGCTTTCTTT.